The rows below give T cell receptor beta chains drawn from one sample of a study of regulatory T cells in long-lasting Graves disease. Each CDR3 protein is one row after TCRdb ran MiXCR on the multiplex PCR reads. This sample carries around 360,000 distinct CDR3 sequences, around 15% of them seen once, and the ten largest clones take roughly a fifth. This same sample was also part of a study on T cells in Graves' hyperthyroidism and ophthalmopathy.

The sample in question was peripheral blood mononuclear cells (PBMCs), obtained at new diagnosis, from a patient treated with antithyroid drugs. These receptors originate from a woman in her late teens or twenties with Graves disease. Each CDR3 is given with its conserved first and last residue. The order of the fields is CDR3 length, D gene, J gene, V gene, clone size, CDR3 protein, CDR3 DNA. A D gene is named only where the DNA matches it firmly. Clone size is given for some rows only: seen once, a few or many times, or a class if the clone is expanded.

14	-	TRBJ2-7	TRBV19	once	CASSDTGTTYEQYF	TGTGCCAGTAGTGATACAGGGACTACCTACGAGCAGTACTTC
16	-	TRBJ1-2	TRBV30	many	CAWSVLKGPPIYGYTF	TGTGCCTGGAGTGTACTTAAGGGCCCACCGATTTATGGCTACACCTTC
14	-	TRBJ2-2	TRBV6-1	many	CASGGTANTGELFF	TGTGCCAGCGGCGGGACAGCGAACACCGGGGAGCTGTTTTTT
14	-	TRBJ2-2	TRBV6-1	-	CATASTANTGELFF	TGTGCCACCGCTAGTACTGCAAACACCGGGGAGCTGTTTTTT
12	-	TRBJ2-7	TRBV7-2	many	CASSTGVYEQYF	TGTGCCAGCAGCACCGGCGTCTACGAGCAGTACTTC
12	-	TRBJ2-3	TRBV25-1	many	CASNGAAGTQYF	TGTGCCAGCAATGGGGCGGCGGGTACGCAGTATTTT
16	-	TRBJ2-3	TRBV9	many	CASSAGDRLRTDTQYF	TGTGCCAGCAGCGCAGGAGACAGGCTCCGCACAGATACGCAGTATTTT
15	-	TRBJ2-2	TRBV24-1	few	CATPYRNANTGELFF	TGTGCCACTCCATACAGAAACGCGAACACCGGGGAGCTGTTTTTT
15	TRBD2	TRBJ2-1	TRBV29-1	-	CSVEDTSGEANEQFF	TGCAGCGTTGAAGACACTAGCGGGGAGGCCAATGAGCAGTTCTTC
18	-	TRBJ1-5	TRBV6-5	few	CASSYMIGLRTWNQPQHF	TGTGCCAGCAGTTACATGATAGGGCTGAGAACGTGGAATCAGCCCCAGCATTTT
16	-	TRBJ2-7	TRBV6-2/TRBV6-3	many	CASRGGRGRRSYEQYF	TGTGCCAGCAGAGGGGGGCGGGGGCGCAGATCCTACGAGCAGTACTTC
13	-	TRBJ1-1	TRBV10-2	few	CASSEVGYTEAFF	TGCGCCAGCAGTGAAGTGGGGTACACTGAAGCTTTCTTT
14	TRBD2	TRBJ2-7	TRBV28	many	CASRLADPPYEQYF	TGTGCCAGCAGACTAGCGGATCCACCCTACGAGCAGTACTTC
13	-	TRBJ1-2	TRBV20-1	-	CSARDEGAGGYTF	TGCAGTGCTAGAGATGAGGGCGCGGGGGGCTACACCTTC
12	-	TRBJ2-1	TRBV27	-	CASRAGSHEQFF	TGTGCCAGCAGGGCAGGATCTCATGAGCAGTTCTTC
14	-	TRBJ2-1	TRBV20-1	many	CSASLAGGWNEQFF	TGCAGTGCTAGCTTGGCGGGTGGATGGAATGAGCAGTTCTTC
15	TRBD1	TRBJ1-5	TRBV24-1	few	CATSKGQGSNQPQHF	TGTGCCACCAGCAAGGGACAGGGCAGCAATCAGCCCCAGCATTTT
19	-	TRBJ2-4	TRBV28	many	CASSFPSRGDRFIRDIQYF	TGTGCCAGCAGTTTCCCATCCAGGGGGGACCGCTTCATCAGAGACATTCAGTACTTC
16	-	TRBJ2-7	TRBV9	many	CASSVGSGTESYEQYF	TGTGCCAGCAGCGTAGGGTCCGGGACCGAGTCCTACGAGCAGTACTTC
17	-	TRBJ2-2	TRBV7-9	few	CASSFGARTRDAGELFF	TGTGCCAGCAGCTTCGGGGCACGAACCCGGGACGCCGGGGAGCTGTTTTTT
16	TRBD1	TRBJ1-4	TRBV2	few	CASSLNRGQGGEKLFF	TGTGCCAGCAGTCTTAACAGGGGCCAAGGGGGTGAAAAACTGTTTTTT
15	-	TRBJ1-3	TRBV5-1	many	CASSLEALLGNTIYF	TGCGCCAGCAGCTTGGAGGCCCTCCTTGGAAACACCATATATTTT
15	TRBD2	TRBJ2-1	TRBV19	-	CASSIGLAGYNEQFF	TGTGCCAGTAGTATAGGCCTAGCGGGGTACAATGAGCAGTTCTTC
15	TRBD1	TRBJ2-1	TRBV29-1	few	CSVVGTGGSYNEQFF	TGCAGCGTCGTAGGGACAGGGGGTTCCTACAATGAGCAGTTCTTC
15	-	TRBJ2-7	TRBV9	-	CASSVGLTPSYEQYF	TGTGCCAGCAGCGTAGGGCTTACCCCCTCCTACGAGCAGTACTTC
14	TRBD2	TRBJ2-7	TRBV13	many	CASSLGRGANEQYF	TGTGCCAGCAGCTTGGGGAGGGGAGCGAACGAGCAGTACTTC
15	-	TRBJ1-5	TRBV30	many	CAWSSGRGRDQPQHF	TGTGCCTGGAGTTCTGGCAGGGGAAGGGATCAGCCCCAGCATTTT
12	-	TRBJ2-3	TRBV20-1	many	CSAGEWVDTQYF	TGCAGTGCCGGAGAGTGGGTAGATACGCAGTATTTT
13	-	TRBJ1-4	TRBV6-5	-	CASSYGGVEKLFF	TGTGCCAGCAGTTACGGGGGGGTGGAAAAACTGTTTTTT
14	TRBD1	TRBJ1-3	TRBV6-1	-	CASKWTGRENTIYF	TGTGCCAGCAAATGGACAGGAAGGGAAAACACCATATATTTT
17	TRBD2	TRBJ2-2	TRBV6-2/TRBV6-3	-	CASSALTSGGQNGELFF	TGTGCCAGCAGTGCACTGACTAGCGGGGGACAGAACGGGGAGCTGTTTTTT
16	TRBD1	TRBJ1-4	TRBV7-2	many	CASSLRGRGFNEKLFF	TGTGCCAGCAGCTTAAGGGGCAGGGGGTTTAATGAAAAACTGTTTTTT
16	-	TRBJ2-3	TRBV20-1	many	CSAQDRGGAPTDTQYF	TGCAGTGCTCAAGATAGGGGCGGCGCGCCGACAGATACGCAGTATTTT
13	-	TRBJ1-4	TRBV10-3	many	CAISDRENEKLFF	TGTGCCATCAGTGACAGGGAGAATGAAAAACTGTTTTTT
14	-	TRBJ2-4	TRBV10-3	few	CAPKEGSAKNIQYF	TGTGCCCCCAAGGAGGGATCAGCCAAAAACATTCAGTACTTC
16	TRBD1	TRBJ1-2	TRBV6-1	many	CASRGQASWGGYGYTF	TGTGCCAGCAGGGGACAGGCCTCCTGGGGTGGGTATGGCTACACCTTC
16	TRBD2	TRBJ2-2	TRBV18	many	CASSPFSREFLGELFF	TGTGCCAGCTCACCGTTCTCGCGGGAGTTTCTCGGGGAGCTGTTTTTT
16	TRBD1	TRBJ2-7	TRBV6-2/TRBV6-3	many	CASSYSTGWISYEQYF	TGTGCCAGCAGTTACTCGACAGGGTGGATCTCCTACGAGCAGTACTTC
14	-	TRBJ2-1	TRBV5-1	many	CASSLESGYNEQFF	TGCGCCAGCAGCTTGGAATCGGGCTACAATGAGCAGTTCTTC
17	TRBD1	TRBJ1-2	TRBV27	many	CASSFATITGALFGYTF	TGTGCCAGCAGTTTTGCTACCATAACAGGGGCGTTGTTTGGCTACACCTTC
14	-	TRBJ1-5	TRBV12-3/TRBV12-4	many	CASSQYYSNQPQHF	TGTGCCAGCAGTCAGTATTATAGCAATCAGCCCCAGCATTTT
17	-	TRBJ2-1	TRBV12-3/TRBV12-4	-	CASSSQPSLGIYNEQFF	TGTGCCAGCAGCTCACAACCATCCCTGGGGATTTACAATGAGCAGTTCTTC
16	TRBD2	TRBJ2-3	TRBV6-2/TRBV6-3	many	CASSDSLAGVTDTQYF	TGTGCCAGCAGTGACTCACTAGCGGGGGTCACAGATACGCAGTATTTT
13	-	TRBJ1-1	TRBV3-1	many	CASSQDEMAEAFF	TGTGCCAGCAGCCAAGATGAAATGGCTGAAGCTTTCTTT
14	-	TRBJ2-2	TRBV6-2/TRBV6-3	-	CASSDGWNTGELFF	TGTGCCAGCAGTGATGGCTGGAACACCGGGGAGCTGTTTTTT
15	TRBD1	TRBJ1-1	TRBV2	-	CASRGPGQGATEAFF	TGTGCCAGCAGAGGTCCGGGACAGGGCGCGACTGAAGCTTTCTTT
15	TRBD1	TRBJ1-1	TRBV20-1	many	CSARDLMDRRTEAFF	TGCAGTGCTAGAGACCTTATGGACAGGAGGACTGAAGCTTTCTTT
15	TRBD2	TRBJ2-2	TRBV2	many	CASRGLAGDTGELFF	TGTGCCAGCAGGGGACTAGCGGGAGACACCGGGGAGCTGTTTTTT
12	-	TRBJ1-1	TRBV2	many	CASSEWNTEAFF	TGTGCCAGCAGTGAATGGAACACTGAAGCTTTCTTT
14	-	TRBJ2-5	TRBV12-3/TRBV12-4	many	CASSLLAVQETQYF	TGTGCCAGCAGTTTACTGGCAGTGCAAGAGACCCAGTACTTC
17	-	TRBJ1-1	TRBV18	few	CASSPRGGVSGNTEAFF	TGTGCCAGCTCACCAAGGGGAGGGGTTAGTGGGAACACTGAAGCTTTCTTT
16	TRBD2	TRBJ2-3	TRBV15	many	CATSRVIAGGTDTQYF	TGTGCCACCAGCAGAGTAATAGCGGGAGGAACAGATACGCAGTATTTT
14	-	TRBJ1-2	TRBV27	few	CASSTDRANYGYTF	TGTGCCAGCAGTACTGACAGAGCTAACTATGGCTACACCTTC